The 6 T cell receptor beta chains given below trace back to one sample, sequenced in a study of tumor and adjacent non-tumor tissue in lung cancer. The template was RNA from unsorted bulk tissue. The library came from three nested PCR rounds adapted from ARM-PCR protocols. TCRdb re-called the multiplex PCR reads with MiXCR, one entry per CDR3 protein. The sample lists around 120,000 distinct CDR3 sequences; about 66% were seen once. The specimen sequenced was lung tumor tissue. The receptors were sampled from a man younger than 40 with non-small cell lung cancer.

The sample holds a few counts of this clonotype. The V gene is TRBV20-1, the J gene TRBJ2-3; 9 bases agree with TRBD1. This CDR3 has 14 residues. Germline-derived CDR1 and CDR2 are DFQATT and SNEGSKA (reference sequence). V lost 8 bases and J lost 2; bases outside the gene matches: 8. The DNA for the CDR3 is TGCAGTACTGGACAGGGGCCCGTCACAGATACGCAGTATTTT. Its translation is CSTGQGPVTDTQYF.

As concerns this clonotype: This could be a read error, since a much larger clone is one nucleotide away. The chain has TRBV12-3 or TRBV12-4 and TRBJ1-1; perhaps TRBD1 as D (5 bases). This CDR3 has 14 amino acids. V was trimmed by 10 bases and J by 1 base, leaving 16 bases between them. CDR3 in DNA: TGTGCCAACAGGTTCGGCGTGGGGAACACTGAAGCTTTCTTT. Its translation is CANRFGVGNTEAFF.

This clonotype appeared a single time. A much larger clonotype is one base distant, so this may be a read error. This rearrangement joins TRBV20-1 to TRBJ1-3; maybe TRBD1 (6 bases). The CDR3 has 16 residues. Germline V gives CDR1 DFQATT, CDR2 SNEGSKA (reference sequence). The CDR3 nucleotides are TGCAGTGCTAGCCTAGGGTCCTCAGGGGCTGGAAACACCATATGTTTT. This translates into CSASLGSSGAGNTICF.

With respect to this clonotype: It is likely a read error, because the conserved phenylalanine at the end of the CDR3 is missing. The J gene is TRBJ2-5, the V gene TRBV6-1; 7 bases line up with TRBD1. Trimming cost V 7 bases and J 4 bases; bases outside gene matches: 9. The CDR3 consists of 14 residues. Looked up from germline, CDR1 is MNHNS and CDR2 is SASEGT. The CDR3: CASTFDRVVETQYI. CDR3 DNA sequence: TGTGCCAGCACATTCGACAGGGTCGTAGAGACCCAGTACATC.

This clonotype was observed a single time. Because the CDR3 is missing its conserved closing phenylalanine or tryptophan, this is likely a read error. The limits of the CDR3 on the DNA are not certain, so only TCRdb's listed CDR3 is given. This chain uses TRBV20-1 with TRBJ1-1. A total of 14 residues make up the CDR3, ends included. Germline assignment: CDR1 DFQATT and CDR2 SNEGSKA (reference sequence). This chain's CDR3 is CSAIEGGSSTEAFL.

As to this clonotype: This may come from a read error, since a much larger clone is one base off. This chain connects TRBV11-1 to TRBJ2-6, with D perhaps TRBD1 (5 bases). This CDR3 contains 14 residues. Germline V gene data show CDR1 as SGHAT and CDR2 as FQDESV (reference sequence). The CDR3 coding sequence is TGTGCCAGCAGCTTATTCTCTGGGGCCGACGTCCTGACTTTC. Residues: CASSLFSGADVLTF. The variable domain in full, completed from reference TRBV11-1 and TRBJ2-6, reads EAEVAQSPRYKITEKSQAVAFWCDPISGHATLYWYRQILGQGPELLVQFQDESVVDDSQLPKDRFSAERLKGVDSTLKIQPAELGDSAMYLCASSLFSGADVLTFGAGSRLTVL.